A selection of T cell receptor beta chains follows, all from one sample in a study of graft-versus-host responses after intestinal transplantation. Measured with immunoSEQ multiplex PCR; TCRdb has only the in-frame clones, and not every one. The table has tens of thousands of clones, about four fifths seen once; the top ten hold 17%. These receptors lack a known antigen. The sequenced sample was unstimulated CD8+ T cells sorted from spleen or lymph node cells, obtained before intestinal transplant. These receptors were taken from a human donor who received an intestinal transplant. Both conserved end residues are part of each CDR3. The D gene is left open where the match is weak. Only part of the rows carry a size: once, few, many, or a class if the clone is expanded.

len	v_gene	abundance	d_gene	j_gene	CDR3nt	CDR3aa
16	TRBV2	-	-	TRBJ2-3	TGTGCCAGCAGTGGGTGGAGGGGGGGGCGCACAGATACGCAGTATTTT	CASSGWRGGRTDTQYF
12	TRBV5-6	-	-	TRBJ2-7	TGTGCCAGTAGTAGCGGTAATTACGAGCAGTACTTC	CASSSGNYEQYF
16	TRBV6-4	-	-	TRBJ1-2	TGTGCCAGCAGTGCCCGGGCGGAGGCGACTAACTATGGCTACACCTTC	CASSARAEATNYGYTF
14	TRBV13	few	-	TRBJ1-1	TGTGCCAGCAGCTCGAGGGGTGGGAACACTGAAGCTTTCTTT	CASSSRGGNTEAFF
14	TRBV7-9	-	TRBD1	TRBJ1-6	TGTGCCAGCAGGTGGACAGGGTATAATTCACCCCTCCACTTT	CASRWTGYNSPLHF
14	TRBV2	-	-	TRBJ1-2	TGTGCCAGCAGTGAAAGGTGGGCAGGGAGTGGCTACACCTTC	CASSERWAGSGYTF
16	TRBV9	few	TRBD1	TRBJ2-1	TGTGCCAGCAGGACGGGCACAGGGGGCACGGGTGATGAGCAGTTCTTC	CASRTGTGGTGDEQFF
14	TRBV6-8	few	-	TRBJ1-2	TGTGCCAGCACCCCAAACACCCCCGAGACTGGCTACACCTTC	CASTPNTPETGYTF
16	TRBV6-5	once	TRBD1	TRBJ2-1	TGTGCCAGCAGTTCTCGACAGGGAGAGAGGAACAATGAGCAGTTCTTC	CASSSRQGERNNEQFF
13	TRBV28	-	TRBD2	TRBJ2-1	TGTGCCAGCAGCCTAGGACTAGCGATCGAGCAGTTCTTC	CASSLGLAIEQFF
14	TRBV4-1	-	-	TRBJ2-3	TGCGCCAGCAGGGCTAGCCCTCAGACAGATACGCAGTATTTT	CASRASPQTDTQYF
16	TRBV28	-	-	TRBJ2-2	TGTGCCAGCAGTTTAGTCGGGGGTGAGAACACCGGGGAGCTGTTTTTT	CASSLVGGENTGELFF
16	TRBV19	-	TRBD1	TRBJ2-5	TGTGCCAGTAGTGCGCACCCCGGGACAGGGGTAGAGACCCAGTACTTC	CASSAHPGTGVETQYF
12	TRBV5-6	-	-	TRBJ1-3	TGTGCCAGCAGCTTGGGGTCAAACACCATATATTTT	CASSLGSNTIYF
13	TRBV28	-	TRBD2	TRBJ2-7	TGTGCCAGCAGCATTAGCGGGAGTGATTGGCAGTACTTC	CASSISGSDWQYF
14	TRBV13	-	-	TRBJ2-2	TGTGCCAGCAGCTTAGCGGGACTGACCGGGGAGCTGTTTTTT	CASSLAGLTGELFF
13	TRBV7-6	-	TRBD1	TRBJ1-1	TGTGCCAGCAGCTTAGCGCTAGACAGGGAGGCTTTCTTT	CASSLALDREAFF
14	TRBV4-1	-	-	TRBJ1-2	TGCGCCAGCAGCCAAGAAACAGGGTCTTATGGCTACACCTTC	CASSQETGSYGYTF
14	TRBV27	once	-	TRBJ1-5	TGTGCCAGCAGTTTAGCGGGGGGCGGGCAGCCCCAGCATTTT	CASSLAGGGQPQHF
16	TRBV11-2	-	TRBD2	TRBJ2-1	TGTGCCAGCAGTCCCTACAGCGGGAGCTCCTACAATGAGCAGTTCTTC	CASSPYSGSSYNEQFF